This is a list of T cell receptor beta chains from one sample in a study of radiotherapy plus CTLA-4 blockade in lung cancer. Method: immunoSEQ multiplex PCR; TCRdb's copy keeps in-frame clones and lacks some. The table has about 59,000 clones, about 72% seen once. The input for sequencing was peripheral blood, taken from a patient treated with radiotherapy plus ipilimumab. These receptors were collected from a human donor with non-small cell lung cancer whose response to radiotherapy plus ipilimumab could not be evaluated. CDR3s include the opening cysteine and the closing phenylalanine or tryptophan. The D gene is left open where the match is weak. Clone sizes are given selectively: once, few, many, or a class where the clone is expanded.

j_gene | v_gene | d_gene | abundance | CDR3aa | CDR3nt
TRBJ2-7 | TRBV10-1 | TRBD1 | few | CASSEAGTGLYEQYF | TGCGCCAGCAGTGAGGCCGGGACAGGGTTATACGAGCAGTACTTC
TRBJ2-7 | TRBV6-1 | TRBD1 | NA | CASSEGDRAYEQYF | TGTGCCAGCAGTGAAGGCGACAGGGCCTACGAGCAGTACTTC
TRBJ2-7 | TRBV30 | TRBD1 | NA | CAWSADRFIYEQYF | TGTGCCTGGAGCGCGGACAGGTTTATTTACGAGCAGTACTTC
TRBJ1-1 | TRBV7-2 | NA | NA | CASSLRSGARTFF | TGTGCCAGCAGCTTGCGGAGTGGGGCGCGGACTTTCTTT
TRBJ2-7 | TRBV5-8 | NA | NA | CASSEGGWPYEQYF | TGTGCCAGCAGCGAAGGGGGATGGCCCTACGAGCAGTACTTC
TRBJ1-6 | TRBV28 | TRBD1 | NA | CASRTGDSPLHF | TGTGCCAGCCGGACAGGGGATTCACCCCTCCACTTT
TRBJ2-2 | TRBV4-2 | TRBD2 | once | CASSQDTGGGEELFF | TGTGCCAGCAGCCAAGATACGGGGGGTGGTGAGGAGCTGTTTTTT
TRBJ2-1 | TRBV5-8 | TRBD1 | NA | CASRLSGQGRFGQFF | TGTGCCAGCAGGCTCTCGGGACAGGGGAGGTTTGGGCAGTTCTTC
TRBJ2-2 | TRBV6-1 | TRBD2 | NA | CASSEARRGYARGELFF | TGTGCCAGCAGTGAAGCTCGGCGGGGGTACGCTCGCGGGGAGCTGTTTTTT
TRBJ1-2 | TRBV7-9 | TRBD1 | NA | CASSPRDSYGYTF | TGTGCCAGCAGCCCCCGGGACAGCTATGGCTACACCTTC
TRBJ2-5 | TRBV28 | NA | NA | CASYSPRDYQETQYF | TGTGCCAGCTACTCTCCCCGGGACTACCAAGAGACCCAGTACTTC
TRBJ2-7 | TRBV5-1 | TRBD2 | few | CASSLQVFGGSAHEQYF | TGCGCCAGCAGCTTGCAGGTATTCGGCGGGAGCGCACACGAGCAGTACTTC
TRBJ2-2 | TRBV5-4 | TRBD1 | NA | CASSVDRGRIAGELFF | TGTGCCAGCAGCGTGGACAGGGGGCGCATAGCCGGGGAGCTGTTTTTT
TRBJ2-3 | TRBV5-1 | TRBD2 | NA | CASSLTSGFPGDTQYF | TGCGCCAGCAGCTTGACTAGCGGGTTCCCCGGAGATACGCAGTATTTT
TRBJ2-1 | TRBV5-1 | TRBD1 | once | CASSLTGEKFF | TGCGCCAGCAGCTTGACAGGGGAGAAGTTCTTC
TRBJ1-2 | TRBV18 | NA | NA | CASSPRPPTGDYNYGYTF | TGTGCCAGCTCACCCCGACCCCCGACAGGAGACTATAACTATGGCTACACCTTC
TRBJ1-6 | TRBV5-8 | TRBD1 | NA | CASSWTGTGGDSPLHF | TGTGCCAGCAGCTGGACCGGGACAGGGGGCGATTCACCCCTCCACTTT
TRBJ1-1 | TRBV7-3 | NA | NA | CASSPITEAFF | TGTGCCAGCAGCCCAATTACTGAAGCTTTCTTT
TRBJ1-1 | TRBV5-6 | NA | NA | CASSLGIYRVNTEAFF | TGTGCCAGCAGCTTGGGAATCTACAGGGTCAACACTGAAGCTTTCTTT
TRBJ1-1 | TRBV7-2 | NA | NA | CASSLDSKAFF | TGTGCCAGCAGCCTGGACAGCAAAGCTTTCTTT
TRBJ1-4 | TRBV25-1 | TRBD1 | NA | CASSELRSGQGDEKLFF | TGTGCCAGCAGTGAACTCCGGTCAGGACAGGGGGATGAAAAACTGTTTTTT
TRBJ2-3 | TRBV5-1 | TRBD2 | few | CASSLPGGGDADTQYF | TGCGCCAGCAGCTTACCGGGGGGAGGGGATGCAGATACGCAGTATTTT
TRBJ1-5 | TRBV7-9 | NA | few | CASSLVGSGQPQHF | TGTGCCAGCAGCTTAGTCGGGAGCGGGCAGCCCCAGCATTTT
TRBJ2-7 | TRBV6-5 | TRBD1 | NA | CAARDRSYEQYF | TGTGCCGCCCGGGACAGGTCCTACGAGCAGTACTTC
TRBJ2-5 | TRBV5-1 | NA | once | CASSRGTVGETQYF | TGCGCCAGCAGCCGCGGGACAGTAGGAGAGACCCAGTACTTC
TRBJ2-5 | TRBV7-3 | TRBD1 | NA | CASSSGGGETQYF | TGTGCCAGCAGCTCAGGGGGCGGAGAGACCCAGTACTTC
TRBJ1-1 | TRBV28 | NA | once | CASRPGQMNTEAFF | TGTGCCAGCAGGCCTGGACAGATGAACACTGAAGCTTTCTTT